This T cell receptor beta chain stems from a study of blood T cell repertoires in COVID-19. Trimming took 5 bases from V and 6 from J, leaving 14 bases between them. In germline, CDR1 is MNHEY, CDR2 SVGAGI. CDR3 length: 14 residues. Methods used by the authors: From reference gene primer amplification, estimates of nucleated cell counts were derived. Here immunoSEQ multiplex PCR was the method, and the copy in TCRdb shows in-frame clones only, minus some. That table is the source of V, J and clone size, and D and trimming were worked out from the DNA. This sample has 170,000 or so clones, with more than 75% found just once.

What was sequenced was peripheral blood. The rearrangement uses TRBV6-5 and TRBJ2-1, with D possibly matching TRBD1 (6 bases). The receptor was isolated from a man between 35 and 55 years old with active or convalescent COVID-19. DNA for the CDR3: TGTGCCAGCAGTAGGGGACAATCGGGCAATGAGCAGTTCTTC. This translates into CASSRGQSGNEQFF.